A single sample is the source of the 7 T cell receptor beta chains below, sequenced in a study of cytomegalovirus exposure and HLA in healthy donors. Assay used: immunoSEQ multiplex PCR; TCRdb lists only in-frame clones, some missing. Of 100,000 to 120,000 clones listed, roughly 89% are singletons. The sequencing sample was made of PBMCs. These receptors were obtained from a young woman in good health and CMV-seronegative.

V gene TRBV9 combines with J gene TRBJ2-2, with D possibly TRBD1 on 6 matching bases. The length of the CDR3 is 16 residues. Germline V gene lookup returns CDR1 SGDLS and CDR2 YYNGEE. Trimming removed 0 bases at V and 1 base at J, with 10 bases between. The CDR3 spells CASSVEVTGNTGELFF. The CDR3 DNA follows: TGTGCCAGCAGCGTAGAGGTGACAGGGAACACCGGGGAGCTGTTTTTT. The entire variable domain, with the rest obtained from reference TRBV9 and TRBJ2-2, is as follows: DSGVTQTPKHLITATGQRVTLRCSPRSGDLSVYWYQQSLDQGLQFLIQYYNGEERAKGNILERFSAQQFPDLHSELNLSSLELGDSALYFCASSVEVTGNTGELFFGEGSRLTVL.

The chain employs TRBV5-6 and TRBJ2-5; 9 bases line up with TRBD2. The CDR3 contains 15 residues. From germline, CDR1 is SGHDT and CDR2 YYEEEE. Trimming removed 2 bases from V and 5 bases from J; junction bases left unmatched: 7. CDR3 in amino acids: CASSFGGGAEETQYF. In DNA, the CDR3 is TGTGCCAGCAGCTTCGGCGGGGGGGCCGAGGAGACCCAGTACTTC.

CDR3 loop: CSVRYNRDRPYEQYF. The CDR3 bases are TGCAGCGTCCGATATAACCGGGACAGGCCCTACGAGCAGTACTTC. This chain uses TRBV29-1 with TRBJ2-7, with TRBD1 identical over 8 bases. Germline V CDR1 and CDR2: SQVTM, ANQGSEA. This CDR3 has 15 amino acids. With 6 bases clipped from V and 2 bases from J, the junction kept 12 bases outside the gene matches.

The chain recombines TRBV4-3 with TRBJ2-7; possible D gene TRBD2, 5 bases. This CDR3 spans 16 amino acids. The germline gives CDR1 LGHNA, CDR2 YSLEER. Trimming removed 0 bases at V and 1 base at J, with 13 bases between. CDR3 residues: CASSQDEAGSSYEQYF. The CDR3 DNA reads TGCGCCAGCAGCCAAGATGAGGCGGGCTCATCCTACGAGCAGTACTTC.

This sequence joins TRBV2 and TRBJ2-1; 7 positions agree with TRBD2. With V trimmed by 5 bases and J by 5 bases, 9 bases remained unmatched. The CDR3 spans 15 residues. Germline V gene sequence: CDR1 SNHLY, CDR2 FYNNEI. CDR3 sequence reads: CASSLGRAYNNEQFF. In DNA form, the CDR3 reads TGTGCCAGCAGTTTGGGGAGGGCCTATAACAATGAGCAGTTCTTC.

The chain joins TRBV5-1 to TRBJ2-2, with a weak D call TRBD1 (6 bases). This CDR3 is 13 amino acids long. V was shortened by 7 bases and J by 6 bases, with 13 bases between the two germline ends. CDR1 is SGHRS and CDR2 is YFSETQ in the germline V gene. The CDR3 spells CASYPGEPGELFF. The CDR3 region has the DNA TGCGCCAGCTATCCAGGGGAGCCCGGGGAGCTGTTTTTT.

The rearrangement uses TRBV27 and TRBJ2-7, with 8 bases that match TRBD2. The CDR3 is made up of 17 amino acids. The V gene's germline CDR1 is MNHEY and CDR2 SMNVEV (reference sequence). V was pared by 6 bases and J by 1 base, with 14 bases of the junction left unmatched. In nucleotides, the CDR3 is TGTGCCAGCAGCCGCGGCCCCGGGGGGGGGAATTCCTACGAGCAGTACTTC. Encoded protein: CASSRGPGGGNSYEQYF.